Presented here are 5 T cell receptor beta chains from one specimen sequenced in a study of blood T cells in healthy people across ages. With a J-beta primer mix and a sample-barcoded 5' primer, a second PCR ran about 7 to 11 cycles. Using its own MiXCR run on the 5' RACE reads, TCRdb lists one record per CDR3 protein. The sample has roughly 700,000 distinct CDR3 sequences, about 32% seen once. Material for sequencing was blood. Source of these receptors: a woman aged 80 or over in good health.

This clonotype was detected many times. The chain joins TRBV7-2 to TRBJ1-6, with TRBD1 matching 9 bases. V shed 6 bases and J 5 bases; nucleotides not matched to a gene: 2. This CDR3 comprises 14 residues. CDR1 and CDR2 from the germline V gene are SGHTA and FQGNSA. The DNA for the CDR3 is TGTGCCAGCAGACAGGGGGCAAATAATTCACCCCTCCACTTT. Translation gives CASRQGANNSPLHF.

Comments on this clonotype: A much larger clone differs by one base, so this may be a read error. The V gene is TRBV2, the J gene TRBJ2-7, with D unresolved. Looked up from germline, CDR1 is SNHLY and CDR2 is FYNNEI. This CDR3 has 15 residues. Trimming cost V 1 base and J 7 bases, with 17 bases left between them. For the CDR3, the DNA is TGTGCCAGCAGTGAAGAATCCCCAGCCTACAATGAGCAGTACTTC. Its protein product is CASSEESPAYNEQYF.

The V gene is TRBV7-6, the J gene TRBJ1-6; maybe TRBD1 (6 bases). This CDR3 contains 14 residues. Per the germline V gene, CDR1 is SGHVS and CDR2 is FNYEAQ. Trimming took 3 bases from V and 7 from J, leaving 10 bases between them. DNA for the CDR3: TGTGCCAGCAGCTTCGCAGGGGAAAATTCACCCCTCCACTTT. Translating gives CASSFAGENSPLHF.

V gene TRBV4-2 combines with J gene TRBJ1-5; D not certain. Trimming removed 3 bases at V and 2 bases at J, with 11 bases between. Germline CDR1 LGHNA, CDR2 YNFKEQ. The length of the CDR3 is 15 residues. CDR3: CASSQEGAGNQPQHF. The CDR3 DNA follows: TGTGCCAGCAGCCAGGAGGGCGCGGGCAATCAGCCCCAGCATTTT.

This clonotype was counted a few times. A much larger clone lies one base from this, so it may be a read error. This chain connects TRBV6-6 to TRBJ2-3; 7 bases align to TRBD2. Germline CDR1 and CDR2: MNHNY and SVGAGI (reference sequence). There are 13 residues in the CDR3. This chain's CDR3 is CASRPSGGDAQYF. The CDR3 DNA sequence: TGTGCCAGCAGACCCTCGGGGGGAGATGCGCAGTATTTT.